This T cell receptor (beta chain) derives from a study of beta chain features in type 1 diabetes listed by TCRdb under 2018. Notes on the research overall: Mean age, gender distribution, total cell number and subset yield were not different between patients and healthy donors. A total of over 95,000,000 sorted cells were examined across all samples, and RNA yield correlated strongly with the number of cells per subset. In the study, recently diagnosed type 1 diabetes patients and matched healthy donors were compared on the TCRB repertoires of their sorted circulating CD4+ T cell subsets. Regulatory and stem cell-like memory subsets were obtained from only 8 patients and roughly eight healthy donors, while naive and central memory subsets were obtained from all 30 or so donors. Summary of the overall study and its limitations: Type 1 diabetes patients showed a moderate but significant shortening of TCRB CDR3 length in all four CD4+ subsets. Patients with type 1 diabetes made fewer insertions and deleted more nucleotides at VDJ recombination sites, implying thymic rearrangement abnormalities. Shorter templates might have been favored by PCR, but patient and control samples were amplified and corrected together, so both groups would have been affected equally by any skew. Naive, central memory and regulatory TCRB repertoires appeared to be more similar among patients than among healthy donors. Only small numbers of individuals were included in the HLA sub-analyses, which left unresolved whether HLA type had any influence on TCRB rearrangement. Because cDNA was sequenced instead of genomic DNA, activated cells with high expression could be over-represented, although the groups did not differ in activation or CD3 levels.

The High Capacity cDNA Reverse Transcription Kit was used to reverse transcribe all of the isolated RNA, meaning that expressed TCRB transcripts were what got sequenced. Deep immunoSEQ sequencing was applied to naive, central memory and regulatory T cell samples, giving an average of roughly 3.5 million total reads per sample. After sorted cells were lysed in RLT buffer, RNA was extracted with DNase-treated RNeasy Micro or Mini kits, with the choice depending on cell number. Each cell subset was processed on its own to prevent cross-contamination, while patient and healthy donor samples were processed together. The immunoSEQ multiplex PCR was used to amplify TCRB sequences from cDNA, generating 87-bp fragments that spanned the CDR3 region. Sequencing of the amplicons was done on the Illumina HiSeq platform. The source study handled its data this way. PCR bias was corrected computationally using synthetic template baselines, and reads within Hamming distance 2 were collapsed, with unmergeable singletons discarded. Reads were aligned against IMGT to assign V, D and J genes, CDR3 length and insertions or deletions at six rearrangement sites. Clonotype counts were normalized to sorted cell number within each subset before computing true diversity and Gini coefficients with the tcR R package. The overlap coefficient, calculated on TCRB nucleotide sequences, was used to measure repertoire sharing. As a proxy for the pre-selection repertoire, out-of-frame TCRB sequences from naive cells were analyzed. This immuneACCESS table, as held by TCRdb, lists in-frame sequences with V and J called but not all clones. Of the missing ones, under half trace to an unresolved V gene in checked studies; the others have no known cause. V, J and clone size are those of that table, while D and trimming were read from the DNA. The sample table records 200,000 to 250,000 clones; over 11% of these occur just once. In total, the top ten clones hold roughly 0.02% of the sample.

Spanning cysteine to phenylalanine, the CDR3 consists of 13 amino acids. Of the read, only the CDR3 DNA is kept; its 39 bases are in frame from base 1. Compared with germline, V lacks 4 bases and J lacks 5 bases; bases without a gene match: 4. According to the germline V gene, CDR1 reads SQVTM and CDR2 reads ANQGSEA. Worth noting for this clone: Its cognate antigen has yet to be identified. No base quality values were provided; no much bigger clone lies one nucleotide off.

A single peripheral blood draw of approximately 110 mL on average was collected from each donor into heparinised tubes. Using a panel that included CD45RO, CCR7, CD25, CD127, CD95 and CD27, naive, central memory, regulatory and stem cell-like memory CD4+ T cells were sorted on a BD FACSAria II. Purity was above 95% for every sorted population. Right away, PBMCs were isolated by Lymphoprep density gradient centrifugation and were stained directly, with no culture step. So that batch effects would be minimized, each experiment stained and sorted samples in pairs, pairing one healthy donor with one patient.

The receptor's source is a man younger than 40 with type 1 diabetes. The sample comprised naive CD4+ T cells from blood. The cell subset or site label on this specimen signifies: true naive CD4+ T cells. Rearrangement joined TRBV29-1 to TRBJ1-4, and 7 junction bases match TRBD1. The sequenced DNA: TGCAGCGTTGCAGGGGGTATCAATGAAAAACTGTTTTTT. The translation is CSVAGGINEKLFF.